The entry below gives a single TCR beta chain sequence along with its context. This sample stems from a study of CD8 T cells in Susac syndrome. Across the whole study: Among the sequenced Susac syndrome patients, roughly 6 had active disease while under ten were in remission.

The authors sequenced TCR beta from blood CD8+ and CD4+ T cells. In Susac syndrome patients, recently defined diagnostic criteria for definite or probable disease were met. Isolation of CD8+ and CD4+ T cells was performed negatively, whereas enrichment of TEMRA cells was done by FACS. Germline V CDR1 and CDR2: SGHAT, FQNNGV. The germline V and J ends were trimmed by 4 bases and 0 bases, with 16 bases remaining between them. The CDR3 length is 16 residues. Random hexamers were used to reverse transcribe the RNA input (roughly 0.5 to 1 ug). MiXCR was run by TCRdb on the immunoSEQ multiplex PCR reads, yielding one entry per CDR3 protein. Among roughly 250,000 distinct CDR3 sequences listed, almost 97% were seen once.

The J gene is TRBJ2-7, the V gene TRBV11-2; D is ambiguous. The sequence derives from a human donor with Susac syndrome. The source material was CD4+ T cells from PBMCs. CDR3 nucleotide sequence: TGTGCCAGCAGCTACCGACCAGCCGTAGGCTCCTACGAGCAGTACTTC. Translated, it gives CASSYRPAVGSYEQYF.